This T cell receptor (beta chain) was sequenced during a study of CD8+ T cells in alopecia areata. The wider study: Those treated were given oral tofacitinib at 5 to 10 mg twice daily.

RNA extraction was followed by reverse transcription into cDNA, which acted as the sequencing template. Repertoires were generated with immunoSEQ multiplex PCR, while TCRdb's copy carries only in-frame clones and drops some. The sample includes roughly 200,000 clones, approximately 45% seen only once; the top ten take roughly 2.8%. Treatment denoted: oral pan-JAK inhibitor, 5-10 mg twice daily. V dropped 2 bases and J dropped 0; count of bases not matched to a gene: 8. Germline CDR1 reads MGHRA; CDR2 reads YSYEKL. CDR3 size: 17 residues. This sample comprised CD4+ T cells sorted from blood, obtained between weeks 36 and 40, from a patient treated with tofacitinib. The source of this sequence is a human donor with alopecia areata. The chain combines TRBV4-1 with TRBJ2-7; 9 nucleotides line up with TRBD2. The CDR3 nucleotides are TGCGCCAGCAGCCAAATAAGGACTAGCGAAATCTCCTACGAGCAGTACTTC. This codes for CASSQIRTSEISYEQYF.